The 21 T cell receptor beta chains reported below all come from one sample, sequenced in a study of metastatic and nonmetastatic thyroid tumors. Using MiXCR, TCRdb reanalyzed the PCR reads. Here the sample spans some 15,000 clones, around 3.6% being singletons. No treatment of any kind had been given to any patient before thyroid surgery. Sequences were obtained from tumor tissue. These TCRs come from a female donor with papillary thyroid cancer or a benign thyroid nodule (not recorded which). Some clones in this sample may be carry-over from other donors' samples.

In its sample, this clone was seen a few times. CDR3 residues: CATSRSLAGGYEQYF. DNA for the CDR3: TGTGCCACCAGCAGGTCGCTAGCGGGAGGTTACGAGCAGTACTTC. V usage is TRBV15 and J usage is TRBJ2-7; 11 bases are shared with TRBD2. In germline, CDR1 is LNHNV, CDR2 YYDKDF (reference sequence). The CDR3 covers 15 residues. The V and J ends lost 3 bases and 4 bases, in that order; junction bases with no gene match: 5.

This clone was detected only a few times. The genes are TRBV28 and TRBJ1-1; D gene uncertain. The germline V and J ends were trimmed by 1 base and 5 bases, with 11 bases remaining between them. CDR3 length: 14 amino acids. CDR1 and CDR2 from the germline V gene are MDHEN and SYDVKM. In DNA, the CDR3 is TGTGCCAGCAGTTTATCTCTGGGGATTACTGAAGCTTTCTTT. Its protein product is CASSLSLGITEAFF.

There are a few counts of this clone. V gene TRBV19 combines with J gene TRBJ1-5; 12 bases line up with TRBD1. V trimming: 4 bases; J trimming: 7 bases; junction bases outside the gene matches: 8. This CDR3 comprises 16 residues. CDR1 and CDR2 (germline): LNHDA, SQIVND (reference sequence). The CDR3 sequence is CASSNPGQGARQPQHF. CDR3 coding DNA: TGTGCCAGTAGTAATCCGGGACAGGGGGCTAGGCAGCCCCAGCATTTT.

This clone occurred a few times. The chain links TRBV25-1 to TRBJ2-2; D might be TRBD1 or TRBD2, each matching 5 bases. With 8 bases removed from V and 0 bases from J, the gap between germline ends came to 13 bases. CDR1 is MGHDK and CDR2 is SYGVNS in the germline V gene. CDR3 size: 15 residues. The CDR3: CASSRDGPNTGELFF. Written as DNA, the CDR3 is TGTGCCAGCTCCCGGGACGGACCGAACACCGGGGAGCTGTTTTTT.

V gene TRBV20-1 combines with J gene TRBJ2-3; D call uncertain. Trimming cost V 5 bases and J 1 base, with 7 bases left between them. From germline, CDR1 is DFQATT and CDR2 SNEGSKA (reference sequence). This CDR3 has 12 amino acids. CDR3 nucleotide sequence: TGCAGTGCTCCCTTTGGCACAGATACGCAGTATTTT. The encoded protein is CSAPFGTDTQYF.

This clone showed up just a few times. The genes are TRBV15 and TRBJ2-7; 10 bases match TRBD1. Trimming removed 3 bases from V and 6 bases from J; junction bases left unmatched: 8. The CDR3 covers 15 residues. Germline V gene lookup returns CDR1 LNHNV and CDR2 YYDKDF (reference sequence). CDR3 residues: CATSRAGTGVTEQYF. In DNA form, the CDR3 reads TGTGCCACCAGCAGGGCCGGGACAGGGGTTACCGAGCAGTACTTC.

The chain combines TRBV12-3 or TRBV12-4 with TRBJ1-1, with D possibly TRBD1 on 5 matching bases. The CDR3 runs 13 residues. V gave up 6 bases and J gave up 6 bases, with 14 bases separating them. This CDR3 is CASRPGSLPEAFF. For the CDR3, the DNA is TGTGCCAGCAGACCAGGGTCCCTCCCTGAAGCTTTCTTT.

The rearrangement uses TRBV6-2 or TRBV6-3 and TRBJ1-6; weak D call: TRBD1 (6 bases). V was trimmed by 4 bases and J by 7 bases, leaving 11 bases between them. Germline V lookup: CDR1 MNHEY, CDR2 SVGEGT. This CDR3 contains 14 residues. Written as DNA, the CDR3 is TGTGCCAGCAGTTCCGACAGGTACAATTCACCCCTCCACTTT. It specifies CASSSDRYNSPLHF.

CDR3 residues: CASSYRGGYEQYF. As DNA, the CDR3 is TGTGCCAGCAGCTACAGGGGAGGCTACGAGCAGTACTTC. The chain joins TRBV11-2 to TRBJ2-7, with a weak D call TRBD1 (7 bases). Germline V lookup: CDR1 SGHAT, CDR2 FQNNGV. Trimming took off 4 bases at V and 3 bases at J, with 10 bases between the two ends. The CDR3 totals 13 residues.

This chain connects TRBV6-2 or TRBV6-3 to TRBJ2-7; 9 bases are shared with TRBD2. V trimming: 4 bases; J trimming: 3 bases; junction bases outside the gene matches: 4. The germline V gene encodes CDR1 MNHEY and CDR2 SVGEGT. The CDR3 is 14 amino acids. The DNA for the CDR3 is TGTGCCAGCAGTTCTAGCGGGGAGAACTACGAGCAGTACTTC. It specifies CASSSSGENYEQYF.

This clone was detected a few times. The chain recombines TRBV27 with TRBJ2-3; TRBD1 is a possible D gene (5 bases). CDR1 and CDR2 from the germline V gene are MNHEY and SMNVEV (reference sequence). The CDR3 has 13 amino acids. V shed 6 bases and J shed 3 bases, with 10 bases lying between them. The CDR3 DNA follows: TGTGCCAGCAGGCACACAGGAACAGATACGCAGTATTTT. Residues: CASRHTGTDTQYF.

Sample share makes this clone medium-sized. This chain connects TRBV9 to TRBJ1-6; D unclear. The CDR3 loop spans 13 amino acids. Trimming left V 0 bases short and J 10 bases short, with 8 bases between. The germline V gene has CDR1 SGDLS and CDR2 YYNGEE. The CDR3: CASSVGPKSPLHF. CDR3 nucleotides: TGTGCCAGCAGCGTAGGACCGAAGTCACCCCTCCACTTT.

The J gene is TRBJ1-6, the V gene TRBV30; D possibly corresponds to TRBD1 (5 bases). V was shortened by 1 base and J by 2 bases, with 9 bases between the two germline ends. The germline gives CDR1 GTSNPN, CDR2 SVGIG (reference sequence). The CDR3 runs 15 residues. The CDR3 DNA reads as TGTGCCTGGAGTGACCAGGGCCCCTATAATTCACCCCTCCACTTT. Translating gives CAWSDQGPYNSPLHF.

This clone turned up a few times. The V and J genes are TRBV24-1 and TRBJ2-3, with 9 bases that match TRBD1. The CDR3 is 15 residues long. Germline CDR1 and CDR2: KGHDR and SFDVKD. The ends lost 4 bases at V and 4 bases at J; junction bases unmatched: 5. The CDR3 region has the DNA TGTGCCACCAGTGACCTGGGACAGGGCTCAGATACGCAGTATTTT. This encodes CATSDLGQGSDTQYF.

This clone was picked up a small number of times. The CDR3 bases are TGTGCCAGCAGCCAAACGGTAGGACCGAAACCCTACGAGCAGTACTTC. Amino acid sequence: CASSQTVGPKPYEQYF. V and J are TRBV28 and TRBJ2-7; no reliable D call. This CDR3 spans 16 amino acids. V was cut by 6 bases and J by 2 bases, with 20 bases left in between. Germline CDR1 reads MDHEN; CDR2 reads SYDVKM. The full variable domain, with the rest looked up from reference TRBV28 and TRBJ2-7, is DVKVTQSSRYLVKRTGEKVFLECVQDMDHENMFWYRQDPGLGLRLIYFSYDVKMKEKGDIPEGYSVSREKKERFSLILESASTNQTSMYLCASSQTVGPKPYEQYFGPGTRLTVT.

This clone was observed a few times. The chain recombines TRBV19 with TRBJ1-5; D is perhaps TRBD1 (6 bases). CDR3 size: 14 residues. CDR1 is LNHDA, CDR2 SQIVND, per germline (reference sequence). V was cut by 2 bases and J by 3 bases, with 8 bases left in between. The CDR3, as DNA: TGTGCCAGTAGTATAACAGGGTTCAATCAGCCCCAGCATTTT. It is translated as CASSITGFNQPQHF.

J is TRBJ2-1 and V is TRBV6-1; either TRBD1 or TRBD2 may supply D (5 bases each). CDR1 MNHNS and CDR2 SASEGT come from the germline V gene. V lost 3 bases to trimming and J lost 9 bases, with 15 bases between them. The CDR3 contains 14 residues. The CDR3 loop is CASSDPTAAGEQFF. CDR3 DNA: TGTGCCAGCAGTGATCCGACAGCGGCGGGTGAGCAGTTCTTC.

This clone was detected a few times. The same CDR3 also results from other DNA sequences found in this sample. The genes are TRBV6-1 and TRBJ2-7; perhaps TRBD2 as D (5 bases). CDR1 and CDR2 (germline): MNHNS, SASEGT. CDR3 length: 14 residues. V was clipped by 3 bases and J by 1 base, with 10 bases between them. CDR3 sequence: CASSDRGVSYEQYF. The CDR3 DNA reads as TGTGCCAGCAGTGATCGGGGAGTATCCTACGAGCAGTACTTC.

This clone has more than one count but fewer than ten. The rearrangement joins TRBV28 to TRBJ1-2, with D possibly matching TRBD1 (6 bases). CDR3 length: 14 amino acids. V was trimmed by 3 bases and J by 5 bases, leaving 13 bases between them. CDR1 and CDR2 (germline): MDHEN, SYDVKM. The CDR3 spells CASSFWGRGYGYTF. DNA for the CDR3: TGTGCCAGCAGTTTCTGGGGGCGAGGATATGGCTACACCTTC.

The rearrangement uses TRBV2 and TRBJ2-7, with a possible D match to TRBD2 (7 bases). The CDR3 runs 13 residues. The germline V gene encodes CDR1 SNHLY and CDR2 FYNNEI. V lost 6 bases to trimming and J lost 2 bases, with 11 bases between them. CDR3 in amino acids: CASRDSGTYEQYF. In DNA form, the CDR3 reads TGTGCCAGCAGGGACAGCGGGACCTACGAGCAGTACTTC. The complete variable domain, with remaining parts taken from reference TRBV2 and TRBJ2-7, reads EPEVTQTPSHQVTQMGQEVILRCVPISNHLYFYWYRQILGQKVEFLVSFYNNEISEKSEIFDDQFSVERPDGSNFTLKIRSTKLEDSAMYFCASRDSGTYEQYFGPGTRLTVT.

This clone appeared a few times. CDR3 sequence: CAWGSGSGNTIYF. The CDR3 DNA sequence: TGTGCCTGGGGTTCGGGCAGTGGAAACACCATATATTTT. The genes are TRBV30 and TRBJ1-3; no clear D. CDR3 size: 13 residues. Trimming removed 5 bases from V and 3 bases from J, with 11 bases in between. Germline CDR1 GTSNPN, CDR2 SVGIG (reference sequence).